A single sample is the source of the 22 T cell receptor beta chains below, sequenced in a study of T cells in tuberculosis. Some clones are missing from TCRdb's copy, which holds only in-frame ones; the method was immunoSEQ multiplex PCR. The data show around 19,000 clones, roughly nine tenths seen once. The sequenced sample consisted of PBMCs. The receptors derive from a donor aged 5 to 30 with latent tuberculosis or without tuberculosis infection.

The chain recombines TRBV27 with TRBJ1-2, with TRBD1 as a possible D gene (6 bases). The CDR3 length is 16 residues. V lost 5 bases to trimming and J lost 6 bases, with 22 bases between them. Germline lookup yields CDR1 MNHEY and CDR2 SMNVEV (reference sequence). The CDR3 sequence: CASSPLLDRQTNGYTF. CDR3 in DNA: TGTGCCAGCAGTCCGCTTTTGGACAGACAAACTAATGGCTACACCTTC.

The V call is TRBV6-5, the J call TRBJ1-6; tentatively, D is TRBD1 (6 bases). The CDR3 contains 15 residues. The germline CDR1 and CDR2 sequences are MNHEY and SVGAGI. The V end was cut by 2 bases, the J end by 10 bases, with 15 bases between. The CDR3 coding sequence is TGTGCCAGCAGTTACACCCAGGGGCTCGAATCACCCCTCCACTTT. Its translation: CASSYTQGLESPLHF.

The chain has TRBV7-2 and TRBJ2-3, with 7 nucleotides matching TRBD1. The length of the CDR3 is 14 residues. Trimming took 5 bases from V and 4 from J; bases not matched to a gene: 6. Germline V gene data show CDR1 as SGHTA and CDR2 as FQGNSA. Written as DNA, the CDR3 is TGTGCCAGCAGCCCGCTGACAGGGCCAGATACGCAGTATTTT. This codes for CASSPLTGPDTQYF.

The V gene is TRBV27, the J gene TRBJ1-1, with D perhaps matching TRBD1 (6 bases). This CDR3 comprises 14 residues. V was clipped by 5 bases and J by 3 bases, with 13 bases between them. Germline lookup yields CDR1 MNHEY and CDR2 SMNVEV (reference sequence). The CDR3 loop is CASSTAGVHTEAFF. The CDR3 nucleotides are TGTGCCAGCAGTACCGCAGGGGTCCACACTGAAGCTTTCTTT.

The chain is built from TRBV5-1 and TRBJ2-2; D ambiguous. The CDR3 extends over 15 amino acids. CDR1 SGHRS and CDR2 YFSETQ come from the germline V gene. V dropped 3 bases and J dropped 4 bases, with 13 bases sitting between them. The CDR3: CASSWASLGTGELFF. The CDR3 DNA reads TGCGCCAGCAGCTGGGCGTCTCTCGGCACCGGGGAGCTGTTTTTT.

J is TRBJ2-5 and V is TRBV4-2; 8 bases fit TRBD2. Germline V gene sequence: CDR1 LGHNA, CDR2 YNFKEQ. This CDR3 is built from 14 residues. The trim removed 5 bases at V and 4 bases at J, leaving 6 bases unmatched. Here the CDR3 DNA reads TGTGCCAGCAGCGAGCGGGGGATTGGAGAGACCCAGTACTTC. Protein product: CASSERGIGETQYF.

V usage is TRBV28 and J usage is TRBJ1-1, with 7 bases lining up with TRBD1. The CDR3 covers 12 residues. Germline V lookup: CDR1 MDHEN, CDR2 SYDVKM. Trimming at V came to 8 bases and at J to 3 bases, leaving 3 bases not matched to a gene. CDR3 protein: CASFTGDTEAFF. CDR3 bases: TGTGCCAGCTTTACAGGGGACACTGAAGCTTTCTTT.

The chain links TRBV9 to TRBJ2-5, with 12 nucleotides matching TRBD2. V lost 4 bases, J lost 5 bases, and 6 bases stayed unmatched. CDR3 length equals 15 residues. Germline CDR1 SGDLS, CDR2 YYNGEE. For the CDR3, the DNA is TGTGCCAGCAGCCCTCGGGGGACTAGCGGGGAGACCCAGTACTTC. This codes for CASSPRGTSGETQYF.

V gene TRBV25-1 combines with J gene TRBJ2-3; 7 nucleotides align to TRBD1. The CDR3 extends over 15 amino acids. Germline CDR1 and CDR2: MGHDK and SYGVNS. With V trimmed by 4 bases and J by 1 base, 5 bases remained unmatched. CDR3 in DNA: TGTGCCAGCAGTGCGACAGGGCCCGGCACAGATACGCAGTATTTT. Translation: CASSATGPGTDTQYF.

This CDR3 is CASSLEGGGTEAFF. In DNA, the CDR3 is TGCGCCAGCAGCTTGGAAGGGGGAGGGACTGAAGCTTTCTTT. The chain employs TRBV5-1 and TRBJ1-1; maybe TRBD1 (6 bases). V lost 0 bases to trimming and J lost 5 bases, with 11 bases between them. Germline values: CDR1 SGHRS, CDR2 YFSETQ. The CDR3 covers 14 residues.

The V gene is TRBV30, the J gene TRBJ2-2; D is possibly TRBD2 (6 bases). Germline CDR1 and CDR2: GTSNPN and SVGIG (reference sequence). V was pared by 2 bases and J by 4 bases, with 14 bases between. This CDR3 spans 15 amino acids. In DNA form, the CDR3 reads TGTGCCTGGAGTCCAGCCGGGGGAGTCACCGGGGAGCTGTTTTTT. Its protein is CAWSPAGGVTGELFF.

The rearrangement links TRBV4-1 to TRBJ2-7; D perhaps matches TRBD2 (6 bases). CDR1 and CDR2 from the germline V gene are MGHRA and YSYEKL. The CDR3 covers 14 residues. V was shortened by 5 bases and J by 3 bases, with 14 bases between the two germline ends. CDR3 sequence reads: CASSVIGGDYEQYF. The CDR3, as DNA: TGCGCCAGCAGCGTAATAGGCGGGGACTACGAGCAGTACTTC.

The chain employs TRBV2 and TRBJ2-1, with a tentative D call TRBD1 (6 bases). The CDR3 covers 12 residues. Germline lookup yields CDR1 SNHLY and CDR2 FYNNEI. The V and J ends lost 6 bases and 9 bases respectively, with 12 bases between them. The CDR3 bases are TGTGCCAGCAGGCCGGACAGAACTGAGCAGTTCTTC. It translates to CASRPDRTEQFF.

This chain uses TRBV5-1 with TRBJ1-1; D is uncertain. Germline CDR1 reads SGHRS; CDR2 reads YFSETQ. The germline V and J ends were trimmed by 3 bases and 3 bases, with 12 bases remaining between them. The CDR3 runs 14 residues. CDR3 residues: CASSWYLSDTEAFF. The CDR3 nucleotides are TGCGCCAGCAGCTGGTATTTGAGCGACACTGAAGCTTTCTTT.

This CDR3 reads CASSRQGGNTIYF. As DNA, the CDR3 is TGTGCCAGTAGTAGACAGGGGGGAAACACCATATATTTT. The rearrangement uses TRBV19 and TRBJ1-3; TRBD1 matches at 8 bases. J was trimmed by 4 bases and V by 4 bases; bases with no gene match: 0. The length of the CDR3 is 13 residues. The germline V gene encodes CDR1 LNHDA and CDR2 SQIVND (reference sequence).

The genes are TRBV4-3 and TRBJ2-5, with D hard to call. In germline, CDR1 is LGHNA, CDR2 YSLEER. This CDR3 region has 16 residues. Between the trimmed V and J ends, which lost 1 base and 2 bases, there was a span of 14 bases. CDR3 DNA: TGCGCCAGCAGCCAAGGGAGTTTCACACCTCAAGAGACCCAGTACTTC. Translation gives CASSQGSFTPQETQYF.

CDR3 amino acids: CASRPSFRGRGNTIYF. The CDR3 region has the DNA TGTGCCAGTAGACCAAGCTTCAGGGGGCGAGGAAACACCATATATTTT. V gene TRBV19 combines with J gene TRBJ1-3; 8 bases line up with TRBD1. CDR1 LNHDA and CDR2 SQIVND come from the germline V gene (reference sequence). The V gene end was trimmed by 6 bases and the J gene end by 4 bases; junction bases not matched to a gene: 11. The CDR3 is 16 residues long.

This chain connects TRBV19 to TRBJ1-4; a weak D match, TRBD1 (6 bases). Deletions cut 3 bases from V and 3 bases from J, with 8 bases between. Germline V CDR1 and CDR2: LNHDA, SQIVND (reference sequence). The CDR3 has 14 residues. The CDR3 here is CASSIRQANEKLFF. DNA of the CDR3: TGTGCCAGTAGTATCAGACAGGCTAATGAAAAACTGTTTTTT.

CDR3 nucleotide sequence: TGTGCCAGCTCACCTCGTGGGGGACTAGCGGGGTACAATGAGCAGTTCTTC. This encodes CASSPRGGLAGYNEQFF. The V call is TRBV18, the J call TRBJ2-1; 13 positions agree with TRBD2. In germline, CDR1 is KGHSH, CDR2 LQKENI. CDR3 length: 17 residues. V was pared by 3 bases and J by 4 bases, with 6 bases of the junction left unmatched.

The chain joins TRBV6-6 to TRBJ1-1; TRBD1 agrees at 7 bases. The CDR3 has 14 residues. Germline lookup yields CDR1 MNHNY and CDR2 SVGAGI (reference sequence). The ends lost 7 bases at V and 1 base at J; junction bases unmatched: 6. In nucleotides, the CDR3 is TGTGCCAGCATTCCCGGGACAGCGAACACTGAAGCTTTCTTT. Its translation: CASIPGTANTEAFF.

This chain connects TRBV27 to TRBJ1-1, with D tentatively TRBD1 (6 bases). Germline values: CDR1 MNHEY, CDR2 SMNVEV (reference sequence). The CDR3 consists of 14 residues. V was shortened by 8 bases and J by 0 bases, with 13 bases between the two germline ends. The CDR3 coding sequence is TGTGCCAGCGGCCCAGGGGCCATGAACACTGAAGCTTTCTTT. Translating gives CASGPGAMNTEAFF.

This clone was seen a few times. This chain uses TRBV9 with TRBJ2-5, with 8 bases aligning to TRBD1. V lost 0 bases, J lost 4 bases, and 8 bases stayed unmatched. The CDR3 covers 16 residues. The germline V gene encodes CDR1 SGDLS and CDR2 YYNGEE. The chain's CDR3 is CASSVAHQGAGETQYF. Here the CDR3 DNA reads TGTGCCAGCAGCGTAGCCCACCAGGGGGCAGGAGAGACCCAGTACTTC.